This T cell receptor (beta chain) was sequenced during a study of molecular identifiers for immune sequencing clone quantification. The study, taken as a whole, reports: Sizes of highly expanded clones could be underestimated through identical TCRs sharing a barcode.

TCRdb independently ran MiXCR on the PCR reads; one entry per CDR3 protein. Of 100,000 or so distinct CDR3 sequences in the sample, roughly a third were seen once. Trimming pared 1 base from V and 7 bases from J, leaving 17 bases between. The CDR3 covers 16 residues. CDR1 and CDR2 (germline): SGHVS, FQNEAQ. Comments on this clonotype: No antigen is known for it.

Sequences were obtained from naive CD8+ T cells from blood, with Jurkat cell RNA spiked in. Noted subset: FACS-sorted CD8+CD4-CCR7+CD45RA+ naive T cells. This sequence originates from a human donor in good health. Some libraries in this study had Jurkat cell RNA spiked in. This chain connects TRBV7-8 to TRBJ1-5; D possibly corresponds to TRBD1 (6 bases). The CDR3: CASSLDLGGNNQPQHF. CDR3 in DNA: TGTGCCAGCAGCTTAGATCTTGGGGGCAACAACCAGCCCCAGCATTTT.